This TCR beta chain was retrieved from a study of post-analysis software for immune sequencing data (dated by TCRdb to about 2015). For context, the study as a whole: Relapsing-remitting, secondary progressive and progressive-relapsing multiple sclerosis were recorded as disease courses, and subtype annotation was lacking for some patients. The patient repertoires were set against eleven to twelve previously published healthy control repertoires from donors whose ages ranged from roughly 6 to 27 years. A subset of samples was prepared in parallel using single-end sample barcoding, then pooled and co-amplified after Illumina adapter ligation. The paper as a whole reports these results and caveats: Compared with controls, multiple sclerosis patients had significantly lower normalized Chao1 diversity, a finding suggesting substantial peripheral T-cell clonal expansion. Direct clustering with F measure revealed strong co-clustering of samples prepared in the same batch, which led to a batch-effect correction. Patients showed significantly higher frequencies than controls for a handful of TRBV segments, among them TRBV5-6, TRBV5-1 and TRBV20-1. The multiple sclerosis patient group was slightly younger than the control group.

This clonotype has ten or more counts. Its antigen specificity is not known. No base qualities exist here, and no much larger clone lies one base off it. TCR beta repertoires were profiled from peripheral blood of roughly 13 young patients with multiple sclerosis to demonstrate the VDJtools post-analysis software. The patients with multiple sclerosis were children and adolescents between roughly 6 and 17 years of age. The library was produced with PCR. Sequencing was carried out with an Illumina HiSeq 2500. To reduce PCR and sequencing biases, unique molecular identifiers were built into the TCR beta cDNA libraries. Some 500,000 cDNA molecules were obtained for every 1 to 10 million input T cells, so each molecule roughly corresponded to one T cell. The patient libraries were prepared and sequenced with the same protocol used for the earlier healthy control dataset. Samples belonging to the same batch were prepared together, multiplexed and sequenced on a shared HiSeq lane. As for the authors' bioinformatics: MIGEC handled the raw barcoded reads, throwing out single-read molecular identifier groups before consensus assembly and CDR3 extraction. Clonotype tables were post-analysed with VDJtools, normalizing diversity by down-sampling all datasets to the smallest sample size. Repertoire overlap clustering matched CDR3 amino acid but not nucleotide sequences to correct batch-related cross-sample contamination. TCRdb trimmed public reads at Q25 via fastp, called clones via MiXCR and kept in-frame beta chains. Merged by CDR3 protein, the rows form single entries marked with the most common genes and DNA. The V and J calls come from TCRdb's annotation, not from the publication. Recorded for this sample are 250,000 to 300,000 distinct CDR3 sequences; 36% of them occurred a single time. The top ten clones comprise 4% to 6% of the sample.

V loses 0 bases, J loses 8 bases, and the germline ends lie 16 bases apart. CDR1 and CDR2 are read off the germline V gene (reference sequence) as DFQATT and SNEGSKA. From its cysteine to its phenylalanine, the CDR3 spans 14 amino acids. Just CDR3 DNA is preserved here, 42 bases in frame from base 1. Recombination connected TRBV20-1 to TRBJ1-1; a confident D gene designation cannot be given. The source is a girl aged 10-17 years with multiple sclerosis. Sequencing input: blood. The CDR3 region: CSAREFDGPTEAFF. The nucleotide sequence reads TGCAGTGCTAGAGAGTTTGACGGTCCAACGGAAGCTTTCTTT.